What follows describes a single T cell receptor (beta chain). One end of the junction fails to match germline, which may point to a read error. A modified ARM-PCR protocol with three rounds of nested PCR amplified TCRbeta. TCRdb recomputed calls from the multiplex PCR reads with MiXCR, one row per CDR3 protein. The sample holds about 98,000 distinct CDR3 sequences, 80% seen once. This entry comes from a study of tumor and adjacent non-tumor tissue in lung cancer. Study-wide context: Stage I to III disease affected about nine men and 4 or 5 women aged about 30 to 85.

No cell sorting was done before RNA was extracted from the tissue. Distant lung tissue was collected more than 3 cm away from the tumor edge. This CDR3 has 13 residues. CDR1 is MGHRA, CDR2 YSYEKL, per germline. The specimen sequenced was distant non-tumor lung tissue. The chain links TRBV4-1 to TRBJ1-5; 7 nucleotides line up with TRBD1. The receptor was isolated from a man aged 55 to 69 with small cell lung cancer. The CDR3 DNA is TGCGCCAGCAGACAGGGGATGTCTCAGCCCCAATATTTT. Translated: CASRQGMSQPQYF.